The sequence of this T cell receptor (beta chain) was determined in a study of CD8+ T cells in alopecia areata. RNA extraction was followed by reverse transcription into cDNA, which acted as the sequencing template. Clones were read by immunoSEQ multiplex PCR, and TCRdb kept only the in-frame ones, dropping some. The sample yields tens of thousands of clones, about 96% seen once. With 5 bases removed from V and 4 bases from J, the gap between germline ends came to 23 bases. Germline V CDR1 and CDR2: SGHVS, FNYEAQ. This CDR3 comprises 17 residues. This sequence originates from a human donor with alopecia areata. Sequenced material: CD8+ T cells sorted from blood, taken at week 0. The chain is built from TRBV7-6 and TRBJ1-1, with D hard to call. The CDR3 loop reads CASSQALLPKPGTEAFF. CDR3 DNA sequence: TGTGCCAGCAGCCAAGCCCTCCTTCCGAAACCGGGCACTGAAGCTTTCTTT.